These 11 T cell receptor beta chains came from one sample sequenced in a study of blood T cell repertoires in COVID-19. Sequencing used immunoSEQ multiplex PCR; TCRdb keeps in-frame clones, though not all of them. The data hold around 240,000 clones, with about nine tenths observed a single time. The sample consisted of PBMCs or T cells enriched from blood (not recorded which). Source of these receptors: a human donor in a cohort exposed to, infected with or recovered from COVID-19 (not recorded which). The donor label of this sample is uncertain.

In this sample, this clone turned up a few times. CDR3 bases: TGTGCCAGCAGTCCCCCAACAGGTCGCAATTCACCCCTCCACTTT. Translated, it gives CASSPPTGRNSPLHF. The chain uses TRBV28 and TRBJ1-6; weak D call: TRBD1 (5 bases). This CDR3 region has 15 residues. Deletions cut 5 bases from V and 7 bases from J, with 15 bases between. Looked up from germline, CDR1 is MDHEN and CDR2 is SYDVKM.

The rearrangement joins TRBV10-3 to TRBJ2-5; the D gene is possibly TRBD2 (6 bases). CDR3 size: 14 residues. Between the trimmed V and J ends, which lost 6 bases and 5 bases, there was a span of 16 bases. Germline loops: CDR1 ENHRY, CDR2 SYGVKD. The CDR3 here is CAIRASSRGETQYF. CDR3 DNA sequence: TGTGCCATCAGAGCGAGCTCCCGGGGGGAGACCCAGTACTTC.

This CDR3 reads CASTIMTGSKANYGYTF. CDR3 bases: TGTGCCAGCACCATAATGACAGGTTCAAAAGCTAACTATGGCTACACCTTC. The chain links TRBV2 to TRBJ1-2; D possibly corresponds to TRBD1 (6 bases). Trimming took 7 bases from V and 0 from J, leaving 21 bases between them. CDR3 length equals 17 residues. Germline CDR1 is SNHLY and CDR2 is FYNNEI.

This chain uses TRBV6-5 with TRBJ2-1; TRBD1 matches at 7 bases. J was trimmed by 6 bases and V by 7 bases; bases with no gene match: 6. The germline V gene has CDR1 MNHEY and CDR2 SVGAGI. This CDR3 spans 13 amino acids. The CDR3 sequence is CASIPGQSNEQFF. The CDR3 nucleotides read TGTGCCAGCATTCCGGGACAGTCCAATGAGCAGTTCTTC.

The V gene is TRBV4-2, the J gene TRBJ1-1; 7 bases match TRBD1. The germline gives CDR1 LGHNA, CDR2 YNFKEQ. V shed 0 bases and J 3 bases; nucleotides not matched to a gene: 13. There are 18 residues in the CDR3. Here the CDR3 reads CASSQDSPRGLGDTEAFF. The CDR3 region has the DNA TGTGCCAGCAGCCAAGACAGCCCCAGGGGGTTAGGGGACACTGAAGCTTTCTTT.

The chain has TRBV9 and TRBJ2-1; 13 bases map to TRBD2. Germline assignment: CDR1 SGDLS and CDR2 YYNGEE. V shed 3 bases, J shed 9 bases, and the junction held 9 bases outside the gene matches. The CDR3 length is 16 residues. This chain's CDR3 is CASSGTSGGALSEQFF. Written as DNA, the CDR3 is TGTGCCAGCAGCGGAACTAGCGGGGGGGCTCTGAGTGAGCAGTTCTTC.

This chain links TRBV19 with TRBJ2-3, with TRBD2 identical over 9 bases. The CDR3 runs 17 residues. V lost 1 base and J lost 1; bases outside the gene matches: 6. Germline V gives CDR1 LNHDA, CDR2 SQIVND (reference sequence). Here the CDR3 reads CASSIALERGGTDTQYF. DNA for the CDR3: TGTGCCAGTAGTATAGCTCTGGAGCGGGGGGGCACAGATACGCAGTATTTT.

The chain has TRBV5-6 and TRBJ1-4; no clear D. Germline V CDR1 and CDR2: SGHDT, YYEEEE. The CDR3 has 16 residues. V shed 1 base and J shed 0 bases, with 10 bases lying between them. In DNA form, the CDR3 reads TGTGCCAGCAGCTTGAAGACGCGGGCAACTAATGAAAAACTGTTTTTT. Protein sequence: CASSLKTRATNEKLFF.

DNA of the CDR3: TGTGCCAGTAGTCCGCAGGGATCCTATGGCTACACCTTC. Protein: CASSPQGSYGYTF. The chain is built from TRBV19 and TRBJ1-2; a weak D match, TRBD1 (5 bases). This CDR3 is built from 13 residues. Trimming removed 5 bases at V and 4 bases at J, with 11 bases between. In germline, CDR1 is LNHDA, CDR2 SQIVND (reference sequence).

This chain links TRBV7-8 with TRBJ2-7, with D hard to call. CDR1 is SGHVS, CDR2 FQNEAQ, per germline. The CDR3 has 13 amino acids. The V and J ends lost 3 bases and 0 bases respectively, with 6 bases between them. The CDR3: CASSFESSYEQYF. The DNA of the CDR3 is TGTGCCAGCAGCTTTGAGAGCTCCTACGAGCAGTACTTC.

The V and J genes are TRBV5-6 and TRBJ1-2; D is unresolved. The V and J ends lost 0 bases and 0 bases respectively, with 9 bases between them. CDR3 length: 15 amino acids. Germline V lookup: CDR1 SGHDT, CDR2 YYEEEE. The CDR3 protein is CASSLGRSSNYGYTF. CDR3 DNA sequence: TGTGCCAGCAGCTTGGGTCGCAGTTCTAACTATGGCTACACCTTC.